The 25 T cell receptor beta chains in this list originate from one sample, sequenced in a study of early T cells in non-severe SARS-CoV-2 infection. TCRdb redid the calling of the 5' RACE reads with MiXCR, one entry per CDR3 protein. Among tens of thousands of distinct CDR3 sequences listed, just under 9% were seen once. The sequencing input was whole blood. These receptors all stem from an adult who was a healthcare worker with PCR-confirmed SARS-CoV-2 infection or an uninfected control (not recorded which).

This clonotype was counted at least ten times. The chain carries TRBV19 and TRBJ2-3, with 8 bases lining up with TRBD1. The germline CDR1 and CDR2 sequences are LNHDA and SQIVND (reference sequence). This CDR3 has 16 residues. The ends lost 5 bases at V and 3 bases at J; junction bases unmatched: 10. Here the CDR3 DNA reads TGTGCCAGTAGTGTCACGCAGGGGGCGCGAACAGATACGCAGTATTTT. This sequence encodes CASSVTQGARTDTQYF.

This clonotype showed up many times. One end of the junction fails to match germline, which may point to a read error. This chain joins TRBV11-1 and TRBJ1-1; D is undetermined. The germline V gene encodes CDR1 SGHAT and CDR2 FQDESV (reference sequence). This CDR3 is built from 16 residues. CDR3 in amino acids: CASSSAMDVGNTEVFF. The CDR3 region has the DNA TGTGCCAGCAGCTCCGCTATGGACGTGGGGAACACTGAAGTTTTCTTT.

Worth noting for this clonotype: With a much larger clone just one base away, this may be a read error. This chain uses TRBV7-9 with TRBJ2-3; D gene unclear. V lost 5 bases to trimming and J lost 6 bases, with 18 bases between them. The CDR3 runs to 15 residues. Germline lookup yields CDR1 SEHNR and CDR2 FQNEAQ (reference sequence). The CDR3 region is CASSPSRSEWDTQYF. CDR3 bases: TGTGCCAGCAGCCCGAGCAGGAGTGAGTGGGATACGCAGTATTTT.

This clonotype has ten or more counts. CDR3 DNA sequence: TGTGCCACCAGTGAAACCCAGAAGAACACCGGGGAGCTGTTTTTT. Translated, it gives CATSETQKNTGELFF. The gene calls are TRBV24-1 and TRBJ2-2, with D hard to call. The CDR3 has 15 residues. Germline CDR1 KGHDR, CDR2 SFDVKD. The V end was cut by 4 bases, the J end by 1 base, with 9 bases between.

A remark on this clonotype: The junction departs from germline at one end; a sequencing error may be responsible. The chain has TRBV12-3 or TRBV12-4 and TRBJ2-1; TRBD2 matches 10 bases. The CDR3 covers 13 residues. As DNA, the CDR3 is TGTGCCAGCAGTCTAGCGGGAGATACTGAGCAGTTCTTC. Translated, it gives CASSLAGDTEQFF.

V gene TRBV13 combines with J gene TRBJ1-1; D is unclear. The CDR3 covers 11 residues. The germline V gene has CDR1 PRHDT and CDR2 FYEKMQ (reference sequence). Trimming left V 5 bases short and J 6 bases short, with 7 bases between. CDR3 amino acids: CASSRTSEAFF. The DNA for the CDR3 is TGTGCCAGCAGCCGGACTTCTGAAGCTTTCTTT.

This clonotype was observed a handful of times. The chain recombines TRBV5-6 with TRBJ2-7; 7 bases align to TRBD2. The CDR3 contains 12 residues. The V segment lost 3 bases and the J segment 5 bases; nucleotides outside the gene matches: 2. Germline V lookup: CDR1 SGHDT, CDR2 YYEEEE. CDR3: CASSSGRDEQYF. The CDR3 nucleotides are TGTGCCAGCAGCTCTGGGAGGGACGAGCAGTACTTC. Filled out from reference TRBV5-6 and TRBJ2-7, the complete variable domain reads DAGVTQSPTHLIKTRGQQVTLRCSPKSGHDTVSWYQQALGQGPQFIFQYYEEEERQRGNFPDRFSGHQFPNYSSELNVNALLLGDSALYLCASSSGRDEQYFGPGTRLTVT.

This clonotype was detected many times. J is TRBJ1-6 and V is TRBV5-5; TRBD1 matches 7 bases. With V trimmed by 4 bases and J by 5 bases, 6 bases remained unmatched. This CDR3 region has 15 residues. CDR1 SGHKS and CDR2 YYEKEE come from the germline V gene (reference sequence). The CDR3 DNA reads TGTGCCAGCAGCACCCGGACAGGCGATAATTCACCCCTCCACTTT. Encoded protein: CASSTRTGDNSPLHF.

This clonotype came up many times. The chain has TRBV11-2 and TRBJ2-1, with D perhaps TRBD1 (5 bases). CDR1 and CDR2 from the germline V gene are SGHAT and FQNNGV. This CDR3 region has 15 residues. The V end lost 4 bases, the J end lost 2 bases, and 12 bases lay between the germline ends. DNA of the CDR3: TGTGCCAGCAGCTCATTAGGGGTAGCCTACAATGAGCAGTTCTTC. It codes for CASSSLGVAYNEQFF.

The chain carries TRBV5-1 and TRBJ2-7; D perhaps matches TRBD1 (6 bases). Per the germline V gene, CDR1 is SGHRS and CDR2 is YFSETQ. This CDR3 spans 12 amino acids. V was clipped by 3 bases and J by 6 bases, with 10 bases between them. The chain's CDR3 is CASSSGQPEQYF. CDR3 bases: TGCGCCAGCAGCTCCGGACAGCCCGAGCAGTACTTC.

This clonotype was counted ten times or more. The rearrangement joins TRBV7-9 to TRBJ1-1; D remains unclear. The V end lost 1 base, the J end lost 0 bases, and 15 bases lay between the germline ends. Germline CDR1 and CDR2: SEHNR and FQNEAQ (reference sequence). CDR3 length: 17 amino acids. The DNA for the CDR3 is TGTGCCAGCAGCTTAGTGTCGAAGAGCCCTTTGAACACTGAAGCTTTCTTT. Translation: CASSLVSKSPLNTEAFF.

This clonotype was detected many times. CDR3 nucleotides: TGTGCCAGCAGCAGAAAAGAGACCCAGTACTTC. Protein product: CASSRKETQYF. This rearrangement joins TRBV7-9 to TRBJ2-5; D not certain. The CDR3 sequence is 11 residues long. In germline, CDR1 is SEHNR, CDR2 FQNEAQ (reference sequence). V was shortened by 5 bases and J by 3 bases, with 4 bases between the two germline ends.

This clonotype was recorded many times. The chain employs TRBV7-9 and TRBJ2-3; tentatively, D is TRBD2 (5 bases). Per the germline V gene, CDR1 is SEHNR and CDR2 is FQNEAQ (reference sequence). The CDR3 totals 16 residues. Deletions cut 5 bases from V and 5 bases from J, with 20 bases between. CDR3 residues: CASSHQKLVVGDTQYF. The DNA of the CDR3 is TGTGCCAGCAGCCACCAGAAACTAGTTGTTGGAGATACGCAGTATTTT.

This clonotype was counted a few times. The rearrangement joins TRBV19 to TRBJ2-4; 8 nucleotides match TRBD2. The CDR3 extends over 14 amino acids. V shed 6 bases, J shed 6 bases, and the junction held 7 bases outside the gene matches. The V gene's germline CDR1 is LNHDA and CDR2 SQIVND (reference sequence). CDR3 in DNA: TGTGCCAGTAGCGGGAGGGCCCATTTAAACATTCAGTACTTC. This gives the protein CASSGRAHLNIQYF.

This clonotype was picked up many times. V and J are TRBV7-2 and TRBJ2-7; perhaps TRBD2 as D (5 bases). The CDR3 spans 15 residues. Between the trimmed V and J ends, which lost 5 bases and 2 bases, there was a span of 16 bases. The germline V gene encodes CDR1 SGHTA and CDR2 FQGNSA. The CDR3 spells CASSRRTQETYEQYF. The CDR3 region has the DNA TGTGCCAGCAGCCGTCGGACTCAGGAAACCTACGAGCAGTACTTC.

Many counts were recorded for this clonotype. The J gene is TRBJ1-1, the V gene TRBV19; TRBD1 matches at 10 bases. The CDR3 is 17 residues long. The V segment lost 5 bases and the J segment 0 bases; nucleotides outside the gene matches: 9. Germline loops: CDR1 LNHDA, CDR2 SQIVND (reference sequence). The CDR3 DNA sequence: TGTGCCAGTAGTGGCGGGACAGGGGCTGAGCTGAACACTGAAGCTTTCTTT. Protein: CASSGGTGAELNTEAFF.

This clonotype came up many times. The chain uses TRBV3-1 and TRBJ2-7; no firm D call. The V gene lost 3 bases and the J gene lost 7 bases, with 13 bases spanning the gap. There are 13 residues in the CDR3. Germline loops: CDR1 LGHDT, CDR2 YNNKEL (reference sequence). The CDR3 nucleotides read TGTGCCAGCAGCCATTTGGGAAAAAGGGAGCAGTACTTC. Its translation is CASSHLGKREQYF.

V and J are TRBV20-1 and TRBJ1-6; 10 bases match TRBD1. The V gene's germline CDR1 is DFQATT and CDR2 SNEGSKA (reference sequence). The CDR3 covers 14 residues. Trimming cost V 5 bases and J 8 bases; bases outside gene matches: 6. In DNA form, the CDR3 reads TGCAGTGCTCCGAAGACAGGGGGCGATTCACCCCTCCACTTT. It codes for CSAPKTGGDSPLHF.

This clonotype has only a few counts. The V gene is TRBV20-1, the J gene TRBJ1-2; D gene unclear. Trimming left V 1 base short and J 7 bases short, with 13 bases between. Per germline, CDR1 DFQATT and CDR2 SNEGSKA (reference sequence). This CDR3 comprises 13 residues. Written as DNA, the CDR3 is TGCAGTGCTAGAGGTGGAGGGCGCTCTGGCTACACCTTC. Protein product: CSARGGGRSGYTF.

This clonotype has at least ten counts. The rearrangement uses TRBV12-3 or TRBV12-4 and TRBJ2-7, with 8 nucleotides matching TRBD1. This CDR3 has 15 residues. J lost 4 bases, V lost 2 bases, and 7 bases had no gene match. CDR3 nucleotide sequence: TGTGCCAGCAGTTTACAGGGGGCCCCCATTTACGAGCAGTACTTC. The encoded protein is CASSLQGAPIYEQYF.

V and J are TRBV27 and TRBJ1-2, with D uncertain. The CDR3 totals 16 residues. Germline V gives CDR1 MNHEY, CDR2 SMNVEV (reference sequence). The ends were cut back, 1 base at V and 3 bases at J, with 15 bases in the middle. CDR3 sequence reads: CASSLFQTPGDYGYTF. DNA for the CDR3: TGTGCCAGCAGTTTATTCCAGACACCCGGGGACTATGGCTACACCTTC.

J is TRBJ1-6 and V is TRBV10-3; D is ambiguous. CDR3 length equals 21 residues. Germline lookup yields CDR1 ENHRY and CDR2 SYGVKD. Trimming stripped 1 base from V and 7 bases from J, with 29 bases between. The CDR3 DNA reads TGTGCCATCAGTGAGTTAGTTATTCCATCTAGCGTAACGGGATACAATTCACCCCTCCACTTT. Residues: CAISELVIPSSVTGYNSPLHF.

This clonotype was recorded a few times. The chain combines TRBV28 with TRBJ2-2; D perhaps matches TRBD2 (6 bases). This CDR3 is 15 amino acids long. V lost 5 bases, J lost 4 bases, and 14 bases lay in between. CDR1 is MDHEN, CDR2 SYDVKM, per germline. The CDR3 loop reads CASSPLGSGTGELFF. The CDR3 region has the DNA TGTGCCAGCAGTCCCCTCGGTAGCGGCACCGGGGAGCTGTTTTTT.

This clonotype was detected many times. V is TRBV7-2 and J is TRBJ2-1, with D possibly matching TRBD2 (6 bases). Germline-derived CDR1 and CDR2 are SGHTA and FQGNSA. The CDR3 runs to 15 residues. The ends were cut back, 1 base at V and 0 bases at J, with 7 bases in the middle. CDR3 protein: CASSLVTSSYNEQFF. As DNA, the CDR3 is TGTGCCAGCAGCTTAGTGACTAGCTCCTACAATGAGCAGTTCTTC.

V is TRBV5-1 and J is TRBJ1-4; D remains unclear. The CDR3 is 14 amino acids. CDR1 is SGHRS, CDR2 YFSETQ, per germline. Trimming cost V 0 bases and J 4 bases, with 7 bases left between them. The CDR3: CASSLGSYNEKLFF. In DNA form, the CDR3 reads TGCGCCAGCAGCTTGGGCAGTTATAATGAAAAACTGTTTTTT. Combining the CDR3 with reference TRBV5-1 and TRBJ1-4 gives the whole variable domain KAGVTQTPRYLIKTRGQQVTLSCSPISGHRSVSWYQQTPGQGLQFLFEYFSETQRNKGNFPGRFSGRQFSNSRSEMNVSTLELGDSALYLCASSLGSYNEKLFFGSGTQLSVL.